This T cell receptor beta chain was recovered during a study of blood T cells in healthy people across ages. The sample holds many counts of this clonotype. Combining a sample-barcoded 5' primer with a J-beta primer mix, a second PCR ran for about 6 to 12 cycles. TCRdb itself ran the 5' RACE reads through MiXCR, one entry per CDR3 protein. The table includes 600,000 or so distinct CDR3 sequences, less than 35% detected once. This CDR3 spans 14 amino acids. Germline CDR1 is SNHLY and CDR2 is FYNNEI. Trimming cost V 7 bases and J 5 bases, with 17 bases left between them. This rearrangement joins TRBV2 to TRBJ1-2; no clear D gene. The receptor was isolated from a woman at least 80 years old in good health. The sample consisted of blood. The CDR3 nucleotides are TGTGCCAGCAAAAGAGGCGACACCGTTTATGGCTACACCTTC. Its protein is CASKRGDTVYGYTF.